The 27 T cell receptor beta chains in this list originate from one sample, sequenced in a study of CD8+ T cells in alopecia areata. The authors extracted RNA and reverse transcribed it into cDNA as the sequencing template. Produced via immunoSEQ multiplex PCR; TCRdb's table is partial and in-frame only. The table records 110,000 to 150,000 clones, about three fifths of them present only once. Source: CD4+ T cells sorted from blood, taken at week 0. These TCRs come from a human donor with alopecia areata.

V gene TRBV2 combines with J gene TRBJ1-1; tentative D call: TRBD1 (5 bases). The V end lost 7 bases, the J end lost 7 bases, and 13 bases lay between the germline ends. The CDR3 runs to 12 residues. The germline V gene encodes CDR1 SNHLY and CDR2 FYNNEI. CDR3 DNA sequence: TGTGCCAGCACGACAGTCTCCCGTGAAGCTTTCTTT. This encodes CASTTVSREAFF.

The chain has TRBV6-1 and TRBJ2-1; 7 nucleotides agree with TRBD1. Germline-derived CDR1 and CDR2 are MNHNS and SASEGT. The CDR3 extends over 13 amino acids. V gave up 4 bases and J gave up 3 bases; unmatched junction bases: 0. The CDR3 region has the DNA TGTGCCAGCAGTGGGGACAGCTACAATGAGCAGTTCTTC. Translated: CASSGDSYNEQFF.

This clone came up a few times. The V gene is TRBV9, the J gene TRBJ2-1; TRBD2 matches at 8 bases. Germline CDR1 and CDR2: SGDLS and YYNGEE. The CDR3 is 16 residues long. V lost 1 base to trimming and J lost 3 bases; unmatched junction nucleotides: 6. Written as DNA, the CDR3 is TGTGCCAGCAGCGTATCCGGGACTAGGATCTACAATGAGCAGTTCTTC. This codes for CASSVSGTRIYNEQFF.

This CDR3 reads CASGIAGIFYEQYF. CDR3 DNA: TGTGCCAGCGGGATAGCGGGTATTTTTTACGAGCAGTACTTC. The V and J genes are TRBV6-1 and TRBJ2-7, with TRBD2 matching 7 bases. The CDR3 runs to 14 residues. Germline V gene lookup returns CDR1 MNHNS and CDR2 SASEGT. V lost 8 bases to trimming and J lost 4 bases; unmatched junction nucleotides: 11.

A single count supports this clone. The chain is built from TRBV29-1 and TRBJ2-2, with 7 bases lining up with TRBD2. CDR1 and CDR2 from the germline V gene are SQVTM and ANQGSEA. CDR3 length equals 14 residues. After removal of 4 bases from V and 0 bases from J, the junction contained 2 bases not matched to a gene. This CDR3 is CSVGSGANTGELFF. The CDR3 DNA is TGCAGCGTTGGGAGCGGGGCGAACACCGGGGAGCTGTTTTTT.

This clone has more than one count but fewer than ten. The V and J genes are TRBV5-1 and TRBJ1-4; perhaps TRBD1 as D (5 bases). The CDR3 covers 15 residues. Trimming left V 3 bases short and J 5 bases short, with 14 bases between. Germline V gene sequence: CDR1 SGHRS, CDR2 YFSETQ. The CDR3 nucleotides are TGCGCCAGCAGCTCCCAGGGCGTGGGGAATGAAAAACTGTTTTTT. This codes for CASSSQGVGNEKLFF.

This chain joins TRBV7-2 and TRBJ2-3; 10 bases map to TRBD2. The trim removed 5 bases at V and 7 bases at J, leaving 9 bases unmatched. Germline lookup yields CDR1 SGHTA and CDR2 FQGNSA. The CDR3 covers 15 residues. In DNA, the CDR3 is TGTGCCAGCAGCGCCAGGGAAGCGGGGGGGAATACGCAGTATTTT. Amino acids: CASSAREAGGNTQYF.

CDR3 in DNA: TGCGCCAGCAGTTTCGGGACAGGGGCGTCTACTTCGGAGACCCAGTACTTC. Its translation is CASSFGTGASTSETQYF. This sequence joins TRBV5-1 and TRBJ2-5, with TRBD1 matching 10 bases. CDR3 size: 17 residues. Trimming took 5 bases from V and 5 from J; bases not matched to a gene: 15. Germline loops: CDR1 SGHRS, CDR2 YFSETQ.

The CDR3 loop is CASSRGTGEYEQYF. CDR3 bases: TGCGCCAGCAGCCGAGGGACAGGGGAATACGAGCAGTACTTC. The gene calls are TRBV5-1 and TRBJ2-7, with TRBD1 matching 10 bases. V was clipped by 4 bases and J by 4 bases; unmatched bases: 5. CDR1 is SGHRS, CDR2 YFSETQ, per germline. The CDR3 is 14 amino acids.

CDR3 in DNA: TGCGCCAGCAGCTTGGTAGTCCCGCAGGTCCAGTTCTTC. Translated: CASSLVVPQVQFF. V is TRBV5-1 and J is TRBJ2-1, with D uncertain. CDR3 length equals 13 residues. Trimming removed 0 bases at V and 13 bases at J, with 14 bases between. Looked up from germline, CDR1 is SGHRS and CDR2 is YFSETQ.

V gene TRBV2 combines with J gene TRBJ2-7; 9 bases match TRBD2. Germline CDR1 reads SNHLY; CDR2 reads FYNNEI. There are 15 residues in the CDR3. The V segment lost 6 bases and the J segment 6 bases; nucleotides outside the gene matches: 12. CDR3 amino acids: CASRTESAGGREQYF. The CDR3 nucleotides are TGTGCCAGCAGAACAGAATCGGCGGGGGGGCGCGAGCAGTACTTC. Together with reference TRBV2 and TRBJ2-7, the CDR3 gives the full variable domain: EPEVTQTPSHQVTQMGQEVILRCVPISNHLYFYWYRQILGQKVEFLVSFYNNEISEKSEIFDDQFSVERPDGSNFTLKIRSTKLEDSAMYFCASRTESAGGREQYFGPGTRLTVT.

This chain links TRBV6-5 with TRBJ2-4; D might be TRBD2 (6 bases). Trimming pared 6 bases from V and 14 bases from J, leaving 20 bases between. CDR3 length: 13 amino acids. The germline gives CDR1 MNHEY, CDR2 SVGAGI. The CDR3 reads CASREQAGSFKYF. The DNA of the CDR3 is TGTGCCAGCAGGGAACAGGCGGGGAGCTTCAAGTACTTC.

The V and J genes are TRBV7-2 and TRBJ2-7; TRBD2 might be the D (6 bases). The germline V gene has CDR1 SGHTA and CDR2 FQGNSA. V lost 5 bases, J lost 2 bases, and 16 bases lay in between. The CDR3 covers 15 residues. CDR3 DNA: TGTGCCAGCAGCCCTCCGGGACTCGAAACCTACGAGCAGTACTTC. This sequence encodes CASSPPGLETYEQYF.

The chain has TRBV7-2 and TRBJ1-5; D gene unclear. CDR1 is SGHTA, CDR2 FQGNSA, per germline. Trimming shortened V by 0 bases and J by 3 bases, and 9 bases separated the two germline ends. The CDR3 runs 15 residues. CDR3 amino acids: CASSLARRPNQPQHF. The CDR3, as DNA: TGTGCCAGCAGCTTAGCGCGGAGGCCCAATCAGCCCCAGCATTTT.

This chain connects TRBV5-1 to TRBJ2-5; 7 bases align to TRBD1. The V gene's germline CDR1 is SGHRS and CDR2 YFSETQ. The J segment lost 2 bases and the V segment lost 5 bases, leaving 9 bases of the junction unmatched. This CDR3 has 15 amino acids. The CDR3 DNA is TGCGCCAGCAGGGAGAGGGGACAGACACAAGAGACCCAGTACTTC. As protein: CASRERGQTQETQYF.

This clone has just a few counts. The chain combines TRBV7-9 with TRBJ2-1; 7 nucleotides line up with TRBD1. The germline V gene has CDR1 SEHNR and CDR2 FQNEAQ (reference sequence). The CDR3 has 13 amino acids. V trimming: 5 bases; J trimming: 4 bases; junction bases outside the gene matches: 2. CDR3 sequence: CASSGGQYNEQFF. The CDR3 DNA reads TGTGCCAGCAGCGGGGGACAGTACAATGAGCAGTTCTTC.

The J gene is TRBJ1-1, the V gene TRBV29-1; D is perhaps TRBD1 (5 bases). V lost 2 bases to trimming and J lost 8 bases, with 15 bases between them. The CDR3 totals 13 residues. The germline CDR1 and CDR2 sequences are SQVTM and ANQGSEA. DNA of the CDR3: TGCAGCGTTGAAAGGCGACTAGACAGCGAAGCTTTCTTT. This gives the protein CSVERRLDSEAFF.

The rearrangement joins TRBV6-5 to TRBJ2-1, with 9 bases identical to TRBD1. Losses at the gene ends were 6 bases for V and 2 bases for J; bases not matched to a gene: 5. The CDR3 spans 15 residues. CDR1 MNHEY and CDR2 SVGAGI come from the germline V gene. The CDR3 here is CASSTGTGPYNEQFF. As DNA, the CDR3 is TGTGCCAGCAGCACCGGGACAGGGCCCTACAATGAGCAGTTCTTC.

V is TRBV15 and J is TRBJ2-5; no clear D. CDR1 LNHNV and CDR2 YYDKDF come from the germline V gene (reference sequence). V lost 0 bases, J lost 5 bases, and 10 bases lay in between. There are 14 residues in the CDR3. CDR3 coding DNA: TGTGCCACCAGCAGAGATCGTCAAGGGGAGACCCAGTACTTC. Translated, it gives CATSRDRQGETQYF.

The chain employs TRBV2 and TRBJ2-7; either TRBD1 or TRBD2 may fit D (5 bases each). Trimming took 5 bases from V and 3 from J, leaving 11 bases between them. Germline-derived CDR1 and CDR2 are SNHLY and FYNNEI. The CDR3 runs to 13 residues. CDR3: CASSNPGSYEQYF. Written as DNA, the CDR3 is TGTGCCAGCAGTAATCCAGGGAGCTACGAGCAGTACTTC.

This clone has more than one count but fewer than ten. This chain connects TRBV10-3 to TRBJ1-1; 9 nucleotides line up with TRBD1. CDR1 and CDR2 (germline): ENHRY, SYGVKD. CDR3 length: 13 residues. The V and J ends lost 7 bases and 4 bases, in that order; junction bases with no gene match: 4. CDR3 residues: CAINPGQGTEAFF. CDR3 nucleotides: TGTGCCATCAACCCGGGACAGGGCACTGAAGCTTTCTTT.

This rearrangement joins TRBV30 to TRBJ1-1; 12 nucleotides match TRBD1. Per germline, CDR1 GTSNPN and CDR2 SVGIG (reference sequence). CDR3 size: 13 residues. J gave up 5 bases and V 7 bases, and 5 bases lay outside the gene matches. In DNA form, the CDR3 reads TGTGCCTCGCGGGACAGGGGGCGAACTGAAGCTTTCTTT. Protein: CASRDRGRTEAFF.

The chain uses TRBV10-3 and TRBJ2-5, with D perhaps being TRBD1 or TRBD2 (5 bases each). Germline V gene lookup returns CDR1 ENHRY and CDR2 SYGVKD. This CDR3 spans 14 amino acids. V lost 7 bases, J lost 1 base, and 13 bases lay in between. This CDR3 is CAIKDEGPQETQYF. As DNA, the CDR3 is TGTGCCATCAAAGACGAGGGGCCCCAAGAGACCCAGTACTTC.

This clone has just a few counts. This chain uses TRBV30 with TRBJ2-5, with 7 nucleotides matching TRBD1. This CDR3 comprises 15 residues. The germline V gene encodes CDR1 GTSNPN and CDR2 SVGIG (reference sequence). V dropped 7 bases and J dropped 4; count of bases not matched to a gene: 15. CDR3 in amino acids: CAYRGQVLRAETQYF. CDR3 in DNA: TGTGCCTACCGAGGACAGGTCCTAAGGGCAGAGACCCAGTACTTC.

The CDR3 DNA reads TGTGCCAGCACCGAACAGGCTACAGGTGGCTACACCTTC. Its protein is CASTEQATGGYTF. The gene calls are TRBV7-9 and TRBJ1-2, with D maybe TRBD1 (5 bases). V lost 7 bases and J 7 bases, leaving 16 bases between the germline ends. Germline CDR1 reads SEHNR; CDR2 reads FQNEAQ (reference sequence). CDR3 size: 13 residues.

The V call is TRBV5-4, the J call TRBJ2-7; D unclear. CDR3 length equals 13 residues. Trimming shortened V by 4 bases and J by 2 bases, and 10 bases separated the two germline ends. The germline V gene encodes CDR1 SGHNT and CDR2 YYREEE (reference sequence). The CDR3 DNA reads TGTGCCAGCAGCGTGGACGGTACCTACGAGCAGTACTTC. It specifies CASSVDGTYEQYF.

The V call is TRBV20-1, the J call TRBJ1-2; D ambiguous. Germline V gives CDR1 DFQATT, CDR2 SNEGSKA (reference sequence). V lost 3 bases and J lost 8, with 10 bases in between. The CDR3 is 11 amino acids. The CDR3 bases are TGCAGTGCTAGTCTGGGTAAAGGCTACACCTTC. Protein sequence: CSASLGKGYTF.